This T cell receptor beta chain came from a study of cytomegalovirus exposure and HLA in healthy donors (dated by TCRdb to 2017 to 2019). About the investigation overall: An earlier analysis of 587 of the donors reported under 300 Gb of sequence data and 117 million unique TCR beta sequences obtained from roughly 170 million T cells. Around 330 gigabases of sequencing data and 70 million to 95 million unique TCR sequences made up an early release that covered 640 HLA-typed donors. Of the 300 to 450 genotyped donors, 65% to 90% were placed in the genetic ancestry cluster associated with self-reported Caucasian donors. The aim of the study was to test whether cataloging public T cell receptors could identify signatures of past pathogen exposure. The study used immunosequencing to profile the T cell repertoires of more than 650 subjects and linked those repertoires to cytomegalovirus serostatus. A separate validation cohort of 90 to 150 different subjects was used in addition to the roughly 670-subject first cohort. The study combined high-throughput TCR immunosequencing, statistical association of individual TCRs with disease status, and machine learning to predict cytomegalovirus infection status. To study patterns of TCR occurrence, a later analysis re-analyzed previously published TCR beta repertoires from more than 550 donors and added high-resolution HLA genotyping. Rather than drawing on any new phenotypic data, the later analysis identified candidate immune exposures from TCR beta sequences and the way those sequences occurred across donors. An earlier analysis of roughly 600 of the donors used high-throughput TCR beta sequencing to judge whether each TCR beta V gene segment behaved as functional or pseudogenic. Donor age, sex, ethnicity and CMV serostatus were collected together with the repertoire data. Genome-wide SNP genotypes for about three fifths of the roughly 700 donors were used in a later genetic analysis, which treated that subset as a discovery cohort. Every repertoire in the discovery cohort had been generated on one and the same sequencing platform. HLA typing included class I and class II loci at four-digit resolution. The number of donors typed differed by locus, with about 629-630 for A, B, C, DRB1 and DQB1, around 520 for DQA1, 600 to 610 for DPA1, and 450 to 480 for DPB1. A handful of DR-DQ haplotypes were handled as single units for association and clustering because linkage in the cohort was strong. Among almost 400 genotyped donors of the cohort, an average of approximately 250,000 unique TCR beta nucleotide sequences were sequenced per donor, roughly a sixth of them non-productive. Beyond this particular receptor, the publication reports: Because counts were too low, more than 15 rarely observed V segments, including chromosome 9 orphons, were excluded from the earlier analysis of 587 of the donors. Because HLA typing was missing for some donors at each locus, association tests included only the typed subset. Linkage disequilibrium might explain the correlated functional status among segregating V segments, but an unknown experimental factor could not be ruled out. The authors suggested that the approach could potentially be extended to other disease states and immunological phenotypes. Cytomegalovirus status was reported to be diagnosed by the classifier with high specificity and sensitivity in both the original and validation cohorts. Most TCR sequences were observed very rarely across donors, whereas some public TCRs were present in many individuals. In a later analysis, over 15,000 TCR beta sequences were associated with specific HLA alleles at a false discovery rate of 0.05. Broadly in line with IMGT annotations, most TCR beta V segments showed up in productive rearrangements about 87% or about 30% of the time in an earlier analysis of around 600 of the donors. In this cohort, only TCR beta chains were sequenced, and detectable features were limited by the absence of alpha or paired-chain data. In a later analysis, most CMV-associated TCR beta chains were found to appear HLA-restricted, with HLA associations seemingly driven largely by CMV exposure. According to a later analysis, parvovirus B19, influenza, CMV and Epstein-Barr virus appeared linked to several top co-occurrence clusters. CMV serostatus was the only immune exposure information available for the cohort. A further reported finding was that TCR beta sequences accurately predicted the HLA-A and HLA-B alleles for most subjects in the first cohort. Some IMGT-functional V segments, including TRBV6-2 and TRBV6-3, could not be distinguished by the 87-base-pair reads and were therefore excluded. A later genetic analysis reported fewer N-insertions in productive TCRs among donors in an Asian-associated ancestry cluster than the approximately 700-donor mean. The presence/absence analyses assumed that sequencing depth was roughly uniform across donors, and that assumption may not be true. Assigning TCR associations to individual alleles was difficult when HLA alleles, especially DR and DQ, strongly co-occurred. In a later analysis, TCR association rates were found to vary across HLA loci, with the most associated TCRs seen for DRB1 alleles and the fewest for HLA-C alleles. In vitro tests confirmed that a few of the cytomegalovirus-associated TCR beta chains recognize cytomegalovirus antigens. V-gene and J-gene trimming of TCR beta chains was associated with a missense DCLRE1C variant in a later genetic analysis, and the association was replicated in an independent cohort. Compared with equally common non-associated chains, HLA-associated TCR beta chains in a later analysis were more clonally expanded and had lower generation probabilities. The sequencing pipeline was judged likely to have produced a cluster of highly shared sequence variants as a technical artifact. The study listed approximately 150 TCR beta chains as associated with cytomegalovirus.

Library construction relied on the immunoSEQ multiplex PCR assay. The multiplex PCR relied on a mix of 60 forward primers for TCR Vbeta segments and 13 reverse primers for TCR Jbeta segments. The CDR3 region of rearranged TCR beta genes was amplified from genomic DNA by a multiplex PCR assay. The Illumina HiSeq System was used to sequence the amplified TCR beta libraries as 87-base-pair reads. Processing in the source paper ran as follows. Across the 700 or so repertoires, a later analysis counted roughly 84 million unique TCR beta chains, around 10 million of which were shared by at least two donors. Raw reads were error-corrected and collapsed into unique sequences by a nearest-neighbor algorithm in which closely related sequences were merged to remove PCR and sequencing errors. Alignment of CDR3 sequences to IMGT reference sequences was used to assign V, D and J gene segments. For a sequence to be retained, a match of at least six nucleotides to both a V gene segment and a J gene segment was required. A rearrangement was called productive if the CDR3 had no stop codons and remained in frame with V and J, and every other rearrangement was called non-productive. Following IMGT convention, CDR3 was defined as the stretch from the second conserved V-encoded cysteine to the conserved J-encoded phenylalanine. In an earlier analysis of 587 of the donors, sequences lacking an unambiguous match to a single V gene segment were excluded. In an earlier analysis of approximately 560 of the donors, a V segment was called functional when productive rearrangements were above 56.7%, and segregating when the standard deviation between donors exceeded 5%. A statistical classification framework was built to diagnose cytomegalovirus status from the catalog of TCR beta chain sequences. A later analysis assigned V and J genes by comparing TCR nucleotide sequences with IMGT/GENE-DB human TR gene sequences. The TCRdist pipeline was used in a later analysis to assign CDR3 sequences and most-parsimonious VDJ recombination scenarios. A later analysis defined each TCR beta chain by its CDR3 amino acid sequence plus V-gene family, and excluded reads lacking a unique V-gene family. A later analysis removed several hundred highly shared, low-generation-probability nucleotide sequences to deal with suspected cross-contamination and a sequencing artifact. A later analysis calculated a clonal expansion index for each public chain from normalized within-repertoire ranks of inferred template counts. In a later analysis, generation probabilities were computed with a VDJ recombination model fitted to out-of-frame rearrangements, and the resulting probabilities were checked against IGoR. In a later analysis, TCR-TCR, TCR-HLA and TCR-CMV co-occurrence was scored with hypergeometric tests, and a repertoire-size bias correction was applied to TCR pairs. A later analysis estimated false discovery rates by permuting HLA or CMV assignments 20 times. In a later analysis, co-occurring TCRs were grouped with DBSCAN, and TCRdist sequence similarity was added when clustering was performed within HLA-allele-positive subsets. Repertoires with fewer than 30,000 or more than 120,000 public chains, plus five repertoires with anomalous nucleotide sharing, were excluded from co-occurrence clustering. TCRdb retrieved this table from immuneACCESS and kept in-frame rearrangements only. Not all clones are present; in checked studies, unresolved V genes account for under half, and no reason is known for the remainder. That table is the source of V, J and clone size, and D and trimming were worked out from the DNA. For this sample there are some 62,000 clones; 70% to 90% appear just once. The ten largest clones represent approximately 1.3% of the sample.

The cohort was made up of 500 to 800 healthy bone marrow donors. All cohort members were sampled while nominally healthy, although unrecorded immune exposures were likely present. The donor tested CMV seronegative, placing the donor among the 300 to 400 seronegative members of the cohort. A peripheral blood sample was provided by each donor, and peripheral blood mononuclear cells were used for TCR beta sequencing. The Qiagen DNeasy Blood Extraction Kit was used to extract genomic DNA from the blood cell samples. Taken from the germline V gene, the CDR1 and CDR2 loops are LGHNA and YNFKEQ. Reading from cysteine to phenylalanine, the CDR3 counts 15 amino acids. The sequence is cut down to CDR3 DNA, 45 bases in frame from base 1. The junction shows trimming of 3 bases on V and 0 bases on J, and the gene matches do not reach 2 bases of it. On this clone: The antigen this receptor binds is unknown. Nothing much larger sits one base from this clone, and base qualities are not available.

In this chain, TRBV4-2 is recombined with TRBJ2-1, with 7 central nucleotides matching TRBD2. The sample consisted of PBMCs. This TCR was sampled from a man in his late teens or twenties in good health and CMV-seronegative. The CDR3: CASSQGEGSYNEQFF. The DNA reads TGTGCCAGCAGCCAGGGGGAGGGCTCCTACAATGAGCAGTTCTTC.